Listed below are T cell receptor beta chains from one sample, sequenced in a study of blood T cell repertoires in COVID-19. The protocol was immunoSEQ multiplex PCR, while the TCRdb copy is restricted to in-frame clones and leaves out a portion. The table shows under 250,000 clones, with just under 85% occurring only once. Input material: peripheral blood. The receptors stem from a woman aged 45-59 years with active or convalescent COVID-19. CDR3s include the opening cysteine and the closing phenylalanine or tryptophan.

V gene: TRBV7-7
CDR3 protein: CASSLGAGWEETQYF

V gene: TRBV19
CDR3 protein: CASSIVVSFYNEQFF

V gene: TRBV4-1
CDR3 protein: CASSPRPGGPTRIGYTF

V gene: TRBV27
CDR3 protein: CASRTEVAPGYTF

V gene: TRBV2
CDR3 protein: CASRTGYPYEQYF

V gene: TRBV28
CDR3 protein: CASSSRGTGVNEQFF

V gene: TRBV7-3
CDR3 protein: CASSLIGGYGYTF

V gene: TRBV6-6
CDR3 protein: CASSRDRGSRTDTQYF

V gene: TRBV24-1
CDR3 protein: CATSDALAGSTDTQYF

V gene: TRBV11-2
CDR3 protein: CASSPHPPGTGNTEAFF

V gene: TRBV9
CDR3 protein: CASSVAGAGTYKTDTQYF

V gene: TRBV5-1
CDR3 protein: CASSTGWNSPLHF

V gene: TRBV12-3/TRBV12-4
CDR3 protein: CASTNRGTQYF

V gene: TRBV7-2
CDR3 protein: CASSLRRQGTYTF

V gene: TRBV6-5
CDR3 protein: CASSYQRTGYGYTF

V gene: TRBV7-9
CDR3 protein: CASRRAGGSTNEKLFF

V gene: TRBV9
CDR3 protein: CASSGTSGRAPEEQFF

V gene: TRBV27
CDR3 protein: CASSPQGLRTEAFF

V gene: TRBV5-1
CDR3 protein: CASSLEPRNYGYTF

V gene: TRBV6-5
CDR3 protein: CASRSKTGLWDIQYF

V gene: TRBV7-6
CDR3 protein: CASTGPAGETGELFF

V gene: TRBV5-5
CDR3 protein: CASSFLADSYNEQFF

V gene: TRBV4-2
CDR3 protein: CASSPGEGQGATQPQHF

V gene: TRBV2
CDR3 protein: CASSVLQETQYF

V gene: TRBV18
CDR3 protein: CASSRFLGGEQETQYF

V gene: TRBV19
CDR3 protein: CASSAGQGANQPQHF

V gene: TRBV28
CDR3 protein: CASSWGVDQPQHF

V gene: TRBV2
CDR3 protein: CASSGTETSGGLKETQYF

V gene: TRBV6-1
CDR3 protein: CASSEKDSTEAFF

V gene: TRBV6-5
CDR3 protein: CASRPAGTGIQPQHF

V gene: TRBV4-1
CDR3 protein: CASSPRGPVGTDTQYF

V gene: TRBV4-1
CDR3 protein: CASSPPDRGFTDTQYF

V gene: TRBV29-1
CDR3 protein: CSVDGQTSEKLFF

V gene: TRBV10-3
CDR3 protein: CAISGASGGLAGELFF

V gene: TRBV2
CDR3 protein: CASSQDRARGGYTF

V gene: TRBV5-5
CDR3 protein: CASSRRDSEKLFF

V gene: TRBV27
CDR3 protein: CASSFRGLAGGPSYNEQFF

V gene: TRBV14
CDR3 protein: CASSQASTGLAGKETQYF

V gene: TRBV19
CDR3 protein: CASSIGTGNNQPQHF

V gene: TRBV6-6
CDR3 protein: CASSPIKEGKGHNEQFF

V gene: TRBV9
CDR3 protein: CASSGIRDSEFDGNQPQHF

V gene: TRBV10-3
CDR3 protein: CAISESLAPYNEQFF

V gene: TRBV5-1
CDR3 protein: CASSLDGGAYNEQFF

V gene: TRBV18
CDR3 protein: CASSPPTKGTEAFF